This TCR beta chain comes out of a study of T cells after yellow fever vaccination. Study-wide points: CD4 and CD8 compartments shared a small share of clonotypes.

This clonotype was recorded at least ten times. What it binds is unknown. The V gene end was trimmed by 5 bases and the J gene end by 2 bases; junction bases not matched to a gene: 5. This CDR3 spans 15 amino acids. In germline, CDR1 is SGHRS, CDR2 YFSETQ. TCRdb processed the 5' RACE reads anew with MiXCR; each CDR3 protein has one entry. The sample yields about 130,000 distinct CDR3 sequences, about 7.4% seen once. The sample was CD4+ T cells sorted from PBMCs, taken more than 8 days after the first yellow fever vaccination. The V call is TRBV5-1, the J call TRBJ2-2; 8 nucleotides align to TRBD2. This clonotype was obtained from a man aged 18 to 29 who received the YFV17D yellow fever vaccine. CDR3 in DNA: TGCGCCAGCAGGAGAAGCGGGGGAAACACCGGGGAGCTGTTTTTT. The encoded protein is CASRRSGGNTGELFF.